This TCR beta chain came from a study of blood T cell repertoires in COVID-19. Clones were read by immunoSEQ multiplex PCR, and TCRdb kept only the in-frame ones, dropping some. The repertoire holds tens of thousands of clones, with 75% to 90% as singletons. The CDR3 extends over 16 amino acids. The germline V gene encodes CDR1 SGHTA and CDR2 FQGTGA. V dropped 3 bases and J dropped 0; count of bases not matched to a gene: 4. The receptor was isolated from a woman aged 80 or over with active or convalescent COVID-19. Sequencing was performed on peripheral blood. The chain couples TRBV7-3 to TRBJ2-5, with TRBD1 matching over 10 bases. As DNA, the CDR3 is TGTGCCAGCAGCTTGACAGGGGGCGGAAACCAAGAGACCCAGTACTTC. It translates to CASSLTGGGNQETQYF.